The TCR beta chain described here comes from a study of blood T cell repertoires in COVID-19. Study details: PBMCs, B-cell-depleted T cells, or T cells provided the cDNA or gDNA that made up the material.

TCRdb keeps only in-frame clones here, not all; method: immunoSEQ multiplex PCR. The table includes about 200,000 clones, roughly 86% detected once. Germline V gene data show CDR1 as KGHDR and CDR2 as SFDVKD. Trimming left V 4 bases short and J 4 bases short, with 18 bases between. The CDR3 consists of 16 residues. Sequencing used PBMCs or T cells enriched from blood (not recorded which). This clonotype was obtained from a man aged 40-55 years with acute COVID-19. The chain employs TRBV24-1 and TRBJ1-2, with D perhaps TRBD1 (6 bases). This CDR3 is CATSEPGTRTIYGYTF. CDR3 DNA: TGTGCCACCAGTGAACCCGGGACACGTACAATCTATGGCTACACCTTC.